The T cell receptor beta chain described here comes from a study of PD-1 blockade in classical Hodgkin lymphoma. Study results and caveats: What drove the repertoire differences, possibly disease activity or prior therapy, has not been defined. Reported findings placed baseline TCR diversity lower in newly diagnosed patients (compared with healthy donors). The diversity seen at baseline in complete responders resembled that of newly diagnosed patients.

Every patient had relapsed following autologous stem cell transplantation, and cohorts differed in brentuximab vedotin exposure. Germline V gene data show CDR1 as SGHKS and CDR2 as YYEKEE (reference sequence). The CDR3 length is 14 residues. V was cut by 4 bases and J by 6 bases, with 11 bases left in between. This clone was detected only a few times. What it binds is unknown. This table comes from immunoSEQ multiplex PCR, and its TCRdb copy is limited to in-frame clones, with some not included. This table holds fewer than 3,000 clones, roughly 63% found once. The source was peripheral blood mononuclear cells (PBMCs), collected at baseline. The source is a human donor with classical Hodgkin lymphoma. The chain couples TRBV5-5 to TRBJ1-6; a possible D gene is TRBD1 (6 bases). The CDR3 DNA sequence: TGTGCCAGCAGCCCAGGAGGGGGTAATTCACCCCTCCACTTT. Protein: CASSPGGGNSPLHF.